This TCR beta chain was sequenced during a study of T cells in Graves' hyperthyroidism and ophthalmopathy. Between the trimmed V and J ends, which lost 3 bases and 1 base, there was a span of 9 bases. Germline lookup yields CDR1 SEHNR and CDR2 FQNEAQ (reference sequence). The CDR3 covers 14 residues. TCR beta CDR3 regions were amplified from RNA. A first-round RT-PCR of the TCR CDR3 used the HTBI primer set. TCRdb called the multiplex PCR reads again in MiXCR, with one record for every CDR3 protein. The top ten clones hold about 11% of a sample with hundreds of thousands of distinct CDR3 sequences, around 22% of them seen once.

The origin of this receptor is a woman younger than 45 with Graves' ophthalmopathy. V gene TRBV7-9 combines with J gene TRBJ1-1; D is unresolved. The sample consisted of blood. The CDR3 nucleotides are TGTGCCAGCAGCTTTTTACAGCAGAACACTGAAGCTTTCTTT. Translation gives CASSFLQQNTEAFF.